This entry features one T cell receptor (beta chain) sequence. This clonotype was observed a handful of times. The target of this receptor is not known. No base quality values were provided; no much bigger clone lies one nucleotide off. These data are taken from a study of CD8 T cells in ankylosing spondylitis (dated by TCRdb to about 2017). Concerning the study at large: T cell receptor beta repertoires were profiled in healthy donors and ankylosing spondylitis patients so that disease-linked TCR variants could be found. In total, the full study cohort was made up of some 100 healthy donors and 25 to 30 ankylosing spondylitis patients. Samples of peripheral blood were taken, and for ankylosing spondylitis patients, synovial fluid was collected as well. Overall study results and their limits: Blood from ankylosing spondylitis patients appeared to be characterized by a TCR beta motif made up of several highly homologous amino acid variants. Some motif variants were previously reported in synovial fluid and blood of reactive arthritis patients, suggesting common disease-initiation mechanisms. In peripheral blood, the disease-linked clones were found at relatively low frequencies and had a CD8+ phenotype. The disease-linked clones were reported as significantly enriched in matched synovial fluid samples from ankylosing spondylitis patients.

Sequencing instrument: Illumina HiSeq 2500. TCR beta libraries were prepared by quantitative 5'-RACE with molecular barcodes. As for the authors' bioinformatics: Disease-linked TCR variants were identified with a new computational method built on a probabilistic model of VDJ rearrangement. The public reads were reanalyzed by TCRdb: fastp trimming at Q25, MiXCR alignment, in-frame beta chains only. Each entry merges the rows of one CDR3 protein and shows their most common DNA and genes. None of the V and J calls come from the authors' own analysis; TCRdb made them. This sample gives a few hundred thousand distinct CDR3 sequences in total; around 10% of them show up just once. Under 7% of the sample rests with the top ten. The source material was blood, either unsorted or a sorted T cell fraction (not recorded which). The source is a male donor with ankylosing spondylitis or in good health (not recorded which).

The nucleotides are TGTGCCAGCAGGAACACAGGGGAAGGCAATCAGCCCCAGCATTTT. Protein translation: CASRNTGEGNQPQHF. This chain is built from TRBV6-1 and TRBJ1-5; 7 of the junction bases match TRBD1. CDR1 and CDR2 are read off the germline V gene as MNHNS and SASEGT. Inclusive of the bounding cysteine and phenylalanine, the CDR3 is 15 residues long. CDR3 DNA only is kept here, 45 bases in frame from base 1. Trimming leaves V shorter by 6 bases and J shorter by 2 bases, with the junction holding 7 bases beyond the gene matches.